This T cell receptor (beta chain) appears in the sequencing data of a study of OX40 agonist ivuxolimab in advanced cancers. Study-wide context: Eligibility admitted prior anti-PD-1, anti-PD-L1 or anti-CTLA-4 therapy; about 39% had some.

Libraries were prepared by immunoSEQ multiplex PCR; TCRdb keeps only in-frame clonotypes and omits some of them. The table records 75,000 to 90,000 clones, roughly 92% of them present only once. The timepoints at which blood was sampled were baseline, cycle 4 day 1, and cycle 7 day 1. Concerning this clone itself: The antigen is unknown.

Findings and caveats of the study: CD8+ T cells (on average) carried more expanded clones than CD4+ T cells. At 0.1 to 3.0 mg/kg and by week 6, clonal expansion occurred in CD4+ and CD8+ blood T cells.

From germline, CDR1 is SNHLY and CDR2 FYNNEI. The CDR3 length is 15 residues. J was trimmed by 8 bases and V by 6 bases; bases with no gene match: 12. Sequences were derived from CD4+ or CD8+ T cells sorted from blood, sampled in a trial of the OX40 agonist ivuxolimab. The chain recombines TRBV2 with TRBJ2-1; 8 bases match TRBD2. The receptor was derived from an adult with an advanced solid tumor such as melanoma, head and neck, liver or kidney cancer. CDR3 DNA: TGTGCCAGCAGAGCCGGGACTAGTTTCACCCATGAGCAGTTCTTC. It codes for CASRAGTSFTHEQFF. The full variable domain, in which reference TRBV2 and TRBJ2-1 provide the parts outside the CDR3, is EPEVTQTPSHQVTQMGQEVILRCVPISNHLYFYWYRQILGQKVEFLVSFYNNEISEKSEIFDDQFSVERPDGSNFTLKIRSTKLEDSAMYFCASRAGTSFTHEQFFGPGTRLTVL.